The 10 T cell receptor beta chains below all came from one sample that was sequenced in a study of Graves' ophthalmopathy and Graves' hyperthyroidism. Scientists amplified the TCR beta CDR3 regions from RNA transcripts. Second-round multiplex PCR followed a first-round RT-PCR using HTBI primers. TCRdb ran MiXCR on the multiplex PCR reads and lists one entry per CDR3 protein. This table holds 680,000 or so distinct CDR3 sequences, 22% found once. Input material: peripheral blood. The receptor set was obtained from a woman between 18 and 29 years old with stable Graves' hyperthyroidism. Some clones in this sample may be carry-over from other donors' samples.

The chain is built from TRBV3-1 and TRBJ2-7, with D unresolved. Germline V gene data show CDR1 as LGHDT and CDR2 as YNNKEL (reference sequence). The CDR3 spans 15 residues. The ends were cut back, 3 bases at V and 0 bases at J, with 12 bases in the middle. The CDR3 loop reads CASSQSLGVSYEQYF. CDR3 in DNA: TGTGCCAGCAGCCAGAGCCTGGGTGTCTCCTACGAGCAGTACTTC.

This clonotype was seen repeatedly, ten times or more. The chain employs TRBV5-1 and TRBJ1-2, with D unresolved. V gave up 0 bases and J gave up 2 bases, with 5 bases separating them. Germline-derived CDR1 and CDR2 are SGHRS and YFSETQ. CDR3 size: 13 residues. This CDR3 is CASSLGENYGYTF. In nucleotides, the CDR3 is TGCGCCAGCAGCTTGGGTGAGAACTATGGCTACACCTTC.

This clonotype was seen a few times. This chain uses TRBV20-1 with TRBJ1-5, with 7 bases that match TRBD1. Trimming cost V 5 bases and J 10 bases; bases outside gene matches: 11. The germline gives CDR1 DFQATT, CDR2 SNEGSKA (reference sequence). The CDR3 has 13 residues. The CDR3 DNA sequence: TGCAGTGCTGGGGGAGGGGGCTTTACACCCCAGCATTTT. As protein: CSAGGGGFTPQHF.

This clonotype was picked up many times. J is TRBJ2-7 and V is TRBV29-1; no clear D. The ends were cut back, 0 bases at V and 3 bases at J, with 6 bases in the middle. The CDR3 totals 12 residues. Germline V gives CDR1 SQVTM, CDR2 ANQGSEA. The CDR3 spells CSVEDRSYEQYF. In DNA, the CDR3 is TGCAGCGTTGAAGATCGCAGCTACGAGCAGTACTTC.

At least ten counts were recorded for this clonotype. The chain couples TRBV2 to TRBJ2-7, with 9 nucleotides matching TRBD2. The CDR3 sequence is 14 residues long. V shed 5 bases, J shed 3 bases, and the junction held 5 bases outside the gene matches. The germline CDR1 and CDR2 sequences are SNHLY and FYNNEI. The CDR3 nucleotides read TGTGCCAGCAGTCAGGCTAGCGGGATCTACGAGCAGTACTTC. Translating gives CASSQASGIYEQYF.

This sequence joins TRBV12-3 or TRBV12-4 and TRBJ1-3; D gene unclear. V dropped 6 bases and J dropped 8 bases, with 17 bases sitting between them. The CDR3 is 14 residues long. The CDR3 loop reads CASRKEAAFYTIYF. DNA for the CDR3: TGTGCCAGCAGAAAGGAGGCGGCCTTTTACACCATATATTTT.

Concerning this clonotype itself: At one end, the junction sequence differs from germline, possibly due to a read error. V gene TRBV27 combines with J gene TRBJ2-7; the D gene is possibly TRBD2 (6 bases). Per the germline V gene, CDR1 is MNHEY and CDR2 is SMNVEV (reference sequence). CDR3 length: 15 residues. The CDR3 region is CASSLRTIRLYDQYF. For the CDR3, the DNA is TGTGCCAGCAGTTTAAGGACTATCAGACTCTACGATCAGTACTTC.

In this sample, this clonotype turned up many times. A much larger clone is a single base away; this may be a read error. The J gene is TRBJ2-7, the V gene TRBV11-2; no definite D call. This CDR3 region has 14 residues. The germline V gene encodes CDR1 SGHAT and CDR2 FQNNGV. Trimming stripped 1 base from V and 2 bases from J, with 9 bases between. The CDR3 coding sequence is TGTGCCAGCAGCTTAGCTGCCTCTACCTACGAGCAGTACTTC. Encoded protein: CASSLAASTYEQYF. Complete variable domain (other parts from reference TRBV11-2 and TRBJ2-7): EAGVAQSPRYKIIEKRQSVAFWCNPISGHATLYWYQQILGQGPKLLIQFQNNGVVDDSQLPKDRFSAERLKGVDSTLKIQPAKLEDSAVYLCASSLAASTYEQYFGPGTRLTVT.

This chain uses TRBV5-1 with TRBJ2-2; the D gene is possibly TRBD1 (5 bases). V lost 0 bases to trimming and J lost 3 bases, with 9 bases between them. This CDR3 spans 15 amino acids. CDR1 and CDR2 from the germline V gene are SGHRS and YFSETQ. The CDR3 sequence is CASSLGQLDTGELFF. The CDR3 DNA reads as TGCGCCAGCAGCTTGGGACAGCTAGACACCGGGGAGCTGTTTTTT. Combining the CDR3 with reference TRBV5-1 and TRBJ2-2 gives the whole variable domain KAGVTQTPRYLIKTRGQQVTLSCSPISGHRSVSWYQQTPGQGLQFLFEYFSETQRNKGNFPGRFSGRQFSNSRSEMNVSTLELGDSALYLCASSLGQLDTGELFFGEGSRLTVL.

There are many counts of this clonotype. This chain links TRBV7-2 with TRBJ1-5; weak D call: TRBD1 (5 bases). The CDR3 covers 15 residues. V lost 1 base to trimming and J lost 2 bases, with 9 bases between them. In germline, CDR1 is SGHTA, CDR2 FQGNSA. Here the CDR3 reads CASSLDQGGNQPQHF. CDR3 bases: TGTGCCAGCAGCTTAGACCAGGGTGGCAATCAGCCCCAGCATTTT. The variable domain in full, with the rest retrieved from reference TRBV7-2 and TRBJ1-5, is GAGVSQSPSNKVTEKGKDVELRCDPISGHTALYWYRQSLGQGLEFLIYFQGNSAPDKSGLPSDRFSAERTGGSVSTLTIQRTQQEDSAVYLCASSLDQGGNQPQHFGDGTRLSIL.